This T cell receptor (beta chain) was profiled in a study of tumor-infiltrating lymphocytes in localized non-small cell lung cancer (dated by TCRdb to 2020 to 2023). Background on the whole study: The cohort covered several histologies, both smokers and never-smokers, and patients whose samples were collected after neoadjuvant chemotherapy. Flow cytometry, multiplex immunofluorescence, RNA-seq, exome sequencing and proteomics were applied to the same patients as TCR sequencing, which was one of several integrated assays. A total of approximately 56 patients were included in the paired tumor versus uninvolved lung comparison of immunoSEQ T-cell fraction. In total, the ICON cohort consisted of fewer than 190 surgical patients with localized non-small cell lung cancer who had their tumors resected. From each patient came resected tumor tissue plus uninvolved lung tissue from that same patient, and the uninvolved lung tissue was described as non-adjacent to the tumor.

From its cysteine to its phenylalanine, the CDR3 spans 17 amino acids. The sequence is cut down to CDR3 DNA, 51 bases in frame from base 1. CDR1 and CDR2, per the germline V gene, are SGHTA and FQGNSA. Trimming costs V 2 bases and J 2 bases, and their ends lie 18 bases apart. Comment on this clone: Its binding antigen is unknown. Base qualities are not provided; no much larger clone lies one nucleotide away.

The T-cell fraction in tumor and uninvolved lung tissue was provided by TCR sequencing with the immunoSEQ assay. For the original study's pipeline: To analyze survival, patients were divided into a high T-cell fraction group (upper tertile) and a low T-cell fraction group (lower two tertiles), and the two groups were compared using a log-rank test. Paired tumor versus uninvolved lung differences in T-cell fraction were tested with a signed-rank test. TCRdb carries this immuneACCESS record with in-frame sequences only. Its versions omit some clonotypes, under half of them owing to an unresolved V gene in the studies checked, with the rest unexplained. Clonal size and the V and J genes are those of that table, whereas D and trimming came from the DNA. The sample contains roughly 7,200 clones, about 79% of them found a single time. In total, the top ten clones hold about 8.3% of the sample. Enrollment in ICON was initiated in the first half of 2016, and the last patient was enrolled in 2018. From a subcohort of 70 to 85 patients, fresh tumor and matched uninvolved tissue were collected for in-depth immune analyses, including TCR sequencing. DNA isolated from bulk tissue, without cell sorting, was used for TCR sequencing.

Findings and caveats that apply to the study as a whole: Higher T cell infiltration in tumors than in uninvolved lung tissue was supported by TCRbeta sequencing, consistent with immunofluorescence CD3 counts. Because assay coverage varied across patients depending on available tissue quantity, TCR sequencing was performed for only a subset of the cohort. No difference in TCR-derived T-cell fraction was observed between the flow cytometry-defined immunotypes IM1 (good prognosis) and IM2 (poor prognosis). Because different assays used different pieces of the same tissue, technical variation could not be distinguished from intratumor heterogeneity.

Sequencing was done on a sample of uninvolved lung tissue not adjacent to the tumor. Here the chain combines TRBV7-2 and TRBJ2-5, and perhaps TRBD2 as D gene, on 6 matching bases. This clonotype was obtained from a human donor with non-small cell lung cancer. Read as DNA, the sequence is TGTGCCAGCAGCTTAAGTCCAGCGGGTGGGGGTCAAGAGACCCAGTACTTC. Its translation reads: CASSLSPAGGGQETQYF.